This T cell receptor beta chain is drawn from a study of T cells in localized non-small cell lung cancer. Study observations and caveats: Uninvolved adjacent lung, not tumor, had the highest T cell clonality. Longer overall survival associated with higher blood T cell density; shorter survival with higher adjacent-lung clonality. Heterogeneity remains possible because sequencing was limited to only one tumor region. The appearance of a median about 62 of the top 100 tumor clones was seen in adjacent lung.

Generated by immunoSEQ multiplex PCR, the TCRdb table keeps only in-frame clones and is missing some. The repertoire holds about 78,000 clones, with 70% to 90% as singletons. To note about this clone: What it recognizes is unknown.

The ends lost 7 bases at V and 5 bases at J; junction bases unmatched: 10. CDR3 length: 15 amino acids. Germline CDR1 SNHLY, CDR2 FYNNEI. The sequence derives from a man between 40 and 70 years old with stage I lung adenocarcinoma. V usage is TRBV2 and J usage is TRBJ2-5, with TRBD2 identical over 10 bases. This material consisted of peripheral blood, taken before any cancer treatment. CDR3 sequence reads: CASTQELAGSETQYF. CDR3 in DNA: TGTGCCAGCACCCAGGAACTAGCGGGATCGGAGACCCAGTACTTC.